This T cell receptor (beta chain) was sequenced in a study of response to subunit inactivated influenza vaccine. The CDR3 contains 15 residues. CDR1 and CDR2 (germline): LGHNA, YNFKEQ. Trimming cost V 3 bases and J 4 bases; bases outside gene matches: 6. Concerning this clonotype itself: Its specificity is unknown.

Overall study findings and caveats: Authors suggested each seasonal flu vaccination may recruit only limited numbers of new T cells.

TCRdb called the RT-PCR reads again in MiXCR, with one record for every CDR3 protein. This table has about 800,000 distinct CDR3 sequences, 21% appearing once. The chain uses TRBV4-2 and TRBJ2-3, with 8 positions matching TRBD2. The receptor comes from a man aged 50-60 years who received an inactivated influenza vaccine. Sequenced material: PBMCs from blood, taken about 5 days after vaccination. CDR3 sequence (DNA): TGTGCCAGCAGCCACCGGACTAGCCGGGCAGATACGCAGTATTTT. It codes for CASSHRTSRADTQYF.